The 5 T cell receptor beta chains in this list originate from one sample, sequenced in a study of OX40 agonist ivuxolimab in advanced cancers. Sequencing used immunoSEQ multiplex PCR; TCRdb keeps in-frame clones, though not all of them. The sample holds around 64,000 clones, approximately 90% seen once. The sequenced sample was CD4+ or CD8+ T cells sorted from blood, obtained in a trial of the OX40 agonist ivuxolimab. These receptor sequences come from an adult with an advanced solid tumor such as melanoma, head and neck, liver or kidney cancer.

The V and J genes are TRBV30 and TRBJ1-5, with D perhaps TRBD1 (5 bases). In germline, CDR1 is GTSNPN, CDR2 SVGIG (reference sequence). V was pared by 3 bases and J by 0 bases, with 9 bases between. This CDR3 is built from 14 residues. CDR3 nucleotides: TGTGCCTGGAGGGGGGGTAATAGCAATCAGCCCCAGCATTTT. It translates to CAWRGGNSNQPQHF.

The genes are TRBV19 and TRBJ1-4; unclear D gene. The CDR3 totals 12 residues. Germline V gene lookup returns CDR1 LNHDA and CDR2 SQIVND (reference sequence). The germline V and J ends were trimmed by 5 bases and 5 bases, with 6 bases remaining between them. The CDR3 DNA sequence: TGTGCCAGTAGTGGCCGAAATGAAAAACTGTTTTTT. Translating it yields CASSGRNEKLFF.

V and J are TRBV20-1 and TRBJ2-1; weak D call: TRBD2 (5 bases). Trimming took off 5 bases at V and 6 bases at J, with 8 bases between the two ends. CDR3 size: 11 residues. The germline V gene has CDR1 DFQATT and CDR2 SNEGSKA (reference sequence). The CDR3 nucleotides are TGCAGTGCTCCCGGGATCAATGAGCAGTTCTTC. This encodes CSAPGINEQFF.

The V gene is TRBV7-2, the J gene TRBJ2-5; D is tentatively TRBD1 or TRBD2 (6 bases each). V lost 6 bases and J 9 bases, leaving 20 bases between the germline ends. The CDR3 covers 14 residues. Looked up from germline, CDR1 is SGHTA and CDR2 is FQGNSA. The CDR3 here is CASRHNGGGEAQYF. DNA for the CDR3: TGTGCCAGCAGACACAACGGGGGCGGGGAGGCCCAGTACTTC. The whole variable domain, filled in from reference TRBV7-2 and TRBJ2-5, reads GAGVSQSPSNKVTEKGKDVELRCDPISGHTALYWYRQSLGQGLEFLIYFQGNSAPDKSGLPSDRFSAERTGGSVSTLTIQRTQQEDSAVYLCASRHNGGGEAQYFGPGTRLLVL.

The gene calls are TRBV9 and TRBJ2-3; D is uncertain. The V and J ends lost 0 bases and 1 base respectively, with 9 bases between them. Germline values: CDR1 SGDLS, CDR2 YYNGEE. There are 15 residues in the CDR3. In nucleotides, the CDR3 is TGTGCCAGCAGCGTAGCTACGGCACGCACAGATACGCAGTATTTT. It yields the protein CASSVATARTDTQYF.